The next 2 T cell receptor beta chains were all read from a single sample in a study of OX40 agonist ivuxolimab in advanced cancers. Sequencing was performed with immunoSEQ multiplex PCR; in TCRdb, only in-frame clones are kept and a portion is missing. The sample shows 20,000 to 25,000 clones, more than 75% of them seen only once. The sample consisted of CD4+ or CD8+ T cells sorted from blood, taken in a trial of the OX40 agonist ivuxolimab. Receptor source: an adult with an advanced solid tumor such as melanoma, head and neck, liver or kidney cancer.

This clone was observed once. This chain joins TRBV4-1 and TRBJ1-5; D is unresolved. V was pared by 1 base and J by 0 bases, with 1 base between. This CDR3 comprises 13 residues. Germline V gene data show CDR1 as MGHRA and CDR2 as YSYEKL. The CDR3: CASSQASNQPQHF. The DNA for the CDR3 is TGCGCCAGCAGCCAAGCTAGCAATCAGCCCCAGCATTTT.

This clone appeared a few times. This chain links TRBV5-4 with TRBJ1-1; TRBD1 aligns across 7 bases. CDR1 and CDR2 (germline): SGHNT, YYREEE (reference sequence). The CDR3 has 12 amino acids. V shed 10 bases and J 0 bases; nucleotides not matched to a gene: 3. CDR3: CAGGQLNTEAFF. The CDR3, as DNA: TGTGCCGGGGGACAGTTGAACACTGAAGCTTTCTTT.